This T cell receptor beta chain was observed in a study of beta chain features in type 1 diabetes. Study-wide results and limits: A definitive answer on HLA type influencing TCRB rearrangement was not reached here. Researchers reported that naive, central memory and Treg TCRB repertoires appeared more similar in patients than in healthy donors.

The sequenced template was cDNA made from the entire isolated RNA. Each sample of naive, central memory or regulatory T cells had, on average, around 3.3 million reads. Produced via immunoSEQ multiplex PCR; TCRdb's table is partial and in-frame only. The profile shows about 40,000 clones, about half of them singletons. Germline-derived CDR1 and CDR2 are LGHNA and YNFKEQ. The CDR3 consists of 16 residues. The V segment lost 1 base and the J segment 4 bases; nucleotides outside the gene matches: 7. Turning to this clone: What it binds is not known.

Sorted populations were all over 98% pure. The clonotype originates from a woman under 30 in good health. The V call is TRBV4-2, the J call TRBJ2-5; 9 bases fit TRBD2. Sequenced material: central memory CD4+ T cells from blood. CDR3 amino acids: CASSQGGSTSGETQYF. CDR3 bases: TGTGCCAGCAGCCAAGGGGGCTCGACTAGCGGAGAGACCCAGTACTTC.